The entry that follows covers one TCR beta chain sequence. This sample was included in a study of cytomegalovirus exposure and HLA in healthy donors. PCR primers comprised 60 Vbeta and 13 Jbeta primers. Clones were sequenced by immunoSEQ multiplex PCR, and TCRdb holds only the in-frame ones, with some missing. The data show some 180,000 clones, with roughly 87% seen just once and more than 1% held by the top ten. Germline CDR1 SGHTA, CDR2 FQGNSA. The CDR3 is made up of 15 amino acids. The trim removed 1 base at V and 9 bases at J, leaving 8 bases unmatched. Input material: PBMCs. The receptor comes from a boy under 10 years old in good health and CMV-seronegative. The rearrangement uses TRBV7-2 and TRBJ1-3; 8 nucleotides match TRBD1. The CDR3 DNA reads TGTGCCAGCAGCTTAGTGGGCGGGACAGGAGGCACCATATATTTT. Translating gives CASSLVGGTGGTIYF.